This T cell receptor (beta chain) originates from a study of T cell responses to AZD1222 COVID-19 vaccine. Study as a whole: Second-dose intervals of approximately 4 or approximately 12 weeks were pooled. Study-wide findings and caveats: Most donors were white British, females outnumbered males, and clonal diversity was possibly underestimated. Recipients of two AZD1222 doses showed rising Spike-specific TCR breadth and depth. Targeting of unmutated variant regions was reportedly seen in nearly half of spike-specific TCRs.

In germline, CDR1 is LNHNV, CDR2 YYDKDF (reference sequence). This CDR3 comprises 16 residues. Trimming removed 0 bases from V and 6 bases from J, with 15 bases in between. Sequenced by immunoSEQ multiplex PCR; TCRdb stores in-frame clones only, minus some. In the table there are about 140,000 clones, more than 85% of which are singletons. Concerning this clone: No antigen is known for it.

The receptor comes from an adult in good health. The chain uses TRBV15 and TRBJ1-5; D remains unclear. Sample: peripheral blood, taken on day 0 of AZD1222 vaccination. The CDR3 region has the DNA TGTGCCACCAGCAGAGATCGTTTCGGGGTCGGTCAGCCCCAGCATTTT. Translating it yields CATSRDRFGVGQPQHF.